This passage covers 14 T cell receptor beta chains from one sample sequenced in a study of T cell clonality in common variable immunodeficiency (dated by TCRdb to about 2015). Library method: the immunoSEQ multiplex PCR assay. Drawn from immuneACCESS, this table holds only the in-frame rearrangements with V and J called that TCRdb kept. Clones are partly lost; checked studies trace under half to an unresolved V gene and leave the rest unexplained. Listed for this sample are about 39,000 clones, none observed only a single time. The ten largest clonotypes hold around 2.6% of the sample. The sequenced sample consisted of peripheral blood mononuclear cells. All receptors derive from a person aged 18 to 75 in good health.

This clone was picked up many times. The read terminates 3 residues ahead of where the CDR3 ends, so the germline J gene completes it. The chain couples TRBV19 to TRBJ2-1, with D perhaps matching TRBD1 (6 bases). This CDR3 has 14 residues. CDR1 is LNHDA, CDR2 SQIVND, per germline (reference sequence). The V end was cut by 7 bases, the J end by 9 bases, with 19 bases between. The DNA read from the CDR3 is TGTGCCAGTATTGGGGCAGGGGAAGCCCTTGAG. Amino acids: CASIGAGEALE. Given in full, the CDR3 is CASIGAGEALEQFF.

The CDR3 bases that were read are TGTGCCAGCAGCCCGCAGCCGACTGGTAATGAC. Translation: CASSPQPTGND. The full CDR3 sequence reads CASSPQPTGNDYTF. The rearrangement uses TRBV7-2 and TRBJ1-2; D not certain. The CDR3 end falls 3 residues outside the read, so it is completed with the germline J gene. The CDR3 has 14 residues. Germline values: CDR1 SGHTA, CDR2 FQGNSA.

This clone was recorded a few times. The read comes to an end 3 residues before the CDR3 does, leaving the germline J gene to fill in the end. The rearrangement links TRBV6-2 or TRBV6-3 to TRBJ2-3; tentative D call: TRBD1 (5 bases). The germline V gene has CDR1 MNHEY and CDR2 SVGEGT. The length of the CDR3 is 14 residues. CDR3 residues: CASSYAGIRQTQYF. Incomplete CDR3 DNA: TGTGCCAGCAGTTACGCAGGGATCAGACAGACG.

This clone was found many times. The sequence runs out 3 residues before the end of the CDR3; the remainder is reconstructed from the germline J gene. The chain recombines TRBV18 with TRBJ1-4, with D possibly being TRBD1 (6 bases). This CDR3 has 13 amino acids. With 5 bases removed from V and 5 bases from J, the gap between germline ends came to 9 bases. Germline V CDR1 and CDR2: KGHSH, LQKENI. CDR3 bases read: TGTGCCAGCTCAACTGACAGGAATGAAAAA. It yields the protein CASSTDRNEK. From start to end, the CDR3 is CASSTDRNEKLFF.

The table lists this clone with many counts. Read data end 3 residues before the CDR3 end; the end is taken from the germline J gene. The chain carries TRBV12-3 or TRBV12-4 and TRBJ2-7; D perhaps matches TRBD1 (5 bases). The CDR3 has 13 residues. The V gene lost 5 bases and the J gene lost 0 bases, with 8 bases spanning the gap. The CDR3 sequence is CASSVTDSYEQYF. The DNA read from the CDR3 is TGTGCCAGCAGTGTGACAGACTCCTACGAG.

This clone was picked up many times. The read gets to within 3 residues of the CDR3 end, and the germline J gene fills in the rest. This rearrangement joins TRBV18 to TRBJ2-2, with a possible D match to TRBD1 (5 bases). The CDR3 consists of 13 residues. Germline V gives CDR1 KGHSH, CDR2 LQKENI. CDR3 bases read: TGTGCCAGCTCACGGGGCCGTAATGAAAAG. Encoded protein: CASSRGRNEK. The whole CDR3 region reads CASSRGRNEKLFF.

There are many counts of this clone. The read ends 3 residues early relative to the CDR3; the germline J gene fills the gap. The gene calls are TRBV30 and TRBJ2-3, with 9 bases lining up with TRBD1. This CDR3 comprises 15 residues. CDR1 GTSNPN and CDR2 SVGIG come from the germline V gene (reference sequence). With 3 bases clipped from V and 4 bases from J, the junction kept 8 bases outside the gene matches. The CDR3 DNA, read in part, is TGTGCCTGGAGAATGGGGACAGGGAGCCCAGATACG. Protein: CAWRMGTGSPDT. The whole CDR3 region reads CAWRMGTGSPDTQYF.

This clone was detected many times. The read gets to within 3 residues of the CDR3 end, and the germline J gene fills in the rest. The V gene is TRBV18, the J gene TRBJ2-2, with TRBD2 identical over 14 bases. V was pared by 3 bases and J by 6 bases, with 9 bases of the junction left unmatched. CDR1 is KGHSH and CDR2 is LQKENI in the germline V gene. This CDR3 has 18 amino acids. The CDR3 loop is CASSPWTSGRISPGELFF. The part of the CDR3 DNA that was read is TGTGCCAGCTCACCTTGGACTAGCGGGAGGATAAGTCCCGGGGAG.

This clone showed up many times. Read sequence stops 3 residues before the CDR3 end, and the germline J gene provides the missing end. The chain is built from TRBV7-8 and TRBJ1-6; TRBD1 is a possible D gene (5 bases). Trimming removed 0 bases at V and 10 bases at J, with 16 bases between. From germline, CDR1 is SGHVS and CDR2 FQNEAQ. The CDR3 is 16 residues long. The CDR3 bases that were read are TGTGCCAGCAGCTTAGCGAGTGGGGGGGGAAGCTCACCC. It translates to CASSLASGGGSSP. The entire CDR3 sequence reads CASSLASGGGSSPLHF.

Concerning this clone: The read falls 3 residues short of the CDR3 end, and the missing part is taken from the germline J gene. The J gene is TRBJ2-4, the V gene TRBV18, with a weak D call TRBD1 (7 bases). CDR1 is KGHSH, CDR2 LQKENI, per germline. The length of the CDR3 is 16 residues. V was shortened by 6 bases and J by 0 bases, with 15 bases between the two germline ends. The CDR3 loop is CASSGQRVLAKNIQYF. The DNA read from the CDR3 is TGTGCCAGCTCGGGACAGCGGGTCCTAGCCAAAAACATT.

This clone was seen many times. The read halts 3 residues ahead of the CDR3 end, with the missing end drawn from the germline J gene. The chain uses TRBV13 and TRBJ2-2, with D hard to call. This CDR3 has 14 residues. The V end was cut by 3 bases, the J end by 7 bases, with 12 bases between. Germline V CDR1 and CDR2: PRHDT, FYEKMQ (reference sequence). CDR3 DNA (partial): TGTGCCAGCAGCTTCGTACCTACCAACGGGGAG. Residues: CASSFVPTNGE. From start to end, the CDR3 is CASSFVPTNGELFF.

This clone was seen ten or more times. The read ends 3 residues before the CDR3 terminus; that terminus is restored from the germline J gene. The V call is TRBV20-1, the J call TRBJ2-5; D is unclear. Trimming took 1 base from V and 3 from J, leaving 6 bases between them. The germline CDR1 and CDR2 sequences are DFQATT and SNEGSKA (reference sequence). This CDR3 contains 12 residues. CDR3 DNA, as far as it was read: TGCAGTGCTAGAGCGATAGAAGAGACC. Residues: CSARAIEET. The full-length CDR3 reads as CSARAIEETQYF.

Turning to this clone: The sequenced fragment ends 3 residues before the CDR3 boundary, so the rest is inferred from the germline J gene. The V call is TRBV7-9, the J call TRBJ1-2, with D maybe TRBD1 (5 bases). This CDR3 has 14 amino acids. Germline V lookup: CDR1 SEHNR, CDR2 FQNEAQ (reference sequence). V was cut by 2 bases and J by 2 bases, with 9 bases left in between. The DNA read from the CDR3 is TGTGCCAGCAGCTTATCCCAGGGAAACTATGGC. The encoded protein is CASSLSQGNYG. The full CDR3 is CASSLSQGNYGYTF.

This clone was seen at least ten times. Read coverage stops 3 residues before the CDR3 terminus; the germline J gene supplies the remainder. This sequence joins TRBV5-5 and TRBJ1-2, with D possibly matching TRBD1 (6 bases). Looked up from germline, CDR1 is SGHKS and CDR2 is YYEKEE (reference sequence). V was cut by 4 bases and J by 4 bases, with 17 bases left in between. CDR3 length: 15 residues. This chain's CDR3 is CASSGMQGKGYGYTF. CDR3 DNA (partial): TGTGCCAGCAGCGGGATGCAGGGGAAGGGCTATGGC.